The 13 T cell receptor beta chains below come from one sample, sequenced in a study of monozygotic twins with inflammatory bowel disease. TCRdb reanalyzed the 5' RACE reads and collapses them to one entry per CDR3 protein, without DNA. This repertoire includes 300,000 to 450,000 distinct CDR3 sequences. Sequenced input: blood. All receptors come from a human donor with ulcerative colitis or Crohn's disease, or a healthy co-twin of an affected twin (not recorded which).

The rearrangement links TRBV9 to TRBJ2-3; there is no DNA to check the TCRdb D call of TRBD2. The CDR3 is made up of 17 amino acids. Germline V lookup: CDR1 SGDLS, CDR2 YYNGEE. The CDR3 protein is CASSVSASGGYTDTQYF.

The genes are TRBV5-1 and TRBJ2-2. There are 13 residues in the CDR3. From germline, CDR1 is SGHRS and CDR2 YFSETQ. The chain's CDR3 is CASRWENTGELFF.

This chain uses TRBV5-1 with TRBJ2-2; TCRdb reports TRBD2, a call that lacks DNA to check it against. The germline gives CDR1 SGHRS, CDR2 YFSETQ. The CDR3 is 16 residues long. The CDR3 reads CASSLQRGGRTGELFF.

The V and J genes are TRBV27 and TRBJ2-7; lacking DNA, the TRBD2 call made by TCRdb goes unchecked. The CDR3 extends over 15 amino acids. Germline CDR1 is MNHEY and CDR2 is SMNVEV (reference sequence). The CDR3 here is CASSFGAGPTYEQYF.

The CDR3 protein is CASNRAADTEAFF. The rearrangement links TRBV7-9 to TRBJ1-1; as DNA is missing, the TRBD1 call by TCRdb cannot be tested. Germline values: CDR1 SEHNR, CDR2 FQNEAQ (reference sequence). This CDR3 is built from 13 residues.

J is TRBJ1-1 and V is TRBV4-1. The V gene's germline CDR1 is MGHRA and CDR2 YSYEKL. The CDR3 has 17 amino acids. This CDR3 is CASSPETSTDMNTEAFF.

CDR3 region: CASRTRRTEAFF. V gene TRBV27 combines with J gene TRBJ1-1. The CDR3 is made up of 12 amino acids. From germline, CDR1 is MNHEY and CDR2 SMNVEV (reference sequence).

The rearrangement joins TRBV10-3 to TRBJ2-1; the TCRdb D gene call, TRBD1, has no DNA to confirm it. The germline CDR1 and CDR2 sequences are ENHRY and SYGVKD. This CDR3 spans 14 amino acids. CDR3 loop: CAINQGAAYNEQFF.

The V call is TRBV5-6, the J call TRBJ1-6; TCRdb's D gene call, TRBD1, goes unchecked for lack of DNA. CDR3 length: 17 residues. In germline, CDR1 is SGHDT, CDR2 YYEEEE. The CDR3 sequence is CASAPGRLSRPNSPLHF.

The gene calls are TRBV7-9 and TRBJ2-1. CDR3 length: 12 residues. Per the germline V gene, CDR1 is SEHNR and CDR2 is FQNEAQ (reference sequence). This CDR3 reads CASSFGDNEQFF.

This chain links TRBV7-9 with TRBJ2-5; checking the TCRdb D call of TRBD2 is not possible without DNA. Germline V lookup: CDR1 SEHNR, CDR2 FQNEAQ (reference sequence). This CDR3 region has 14 residues. The CDR3 here is CASSYPDLAETQYF.

The chain couples TRBV19 to TRBJ1-1. The CDR3 is made up of 14 amino acids. Germline V CDR1 and CDR2: LNHDA, SQIVND (reference sequence). This CDR3 is CASTVSAADTEAFF.

V gene TRBV6-2 or TRBV6-3 combines with J gene TRBJ1-2. CDR1 MNHEY and CDR2 SVGEGT come from the germline V gene. This CDR3 is 17 amino acids long. The CDR3 spells CASSYSKQDRRDYGYTF.